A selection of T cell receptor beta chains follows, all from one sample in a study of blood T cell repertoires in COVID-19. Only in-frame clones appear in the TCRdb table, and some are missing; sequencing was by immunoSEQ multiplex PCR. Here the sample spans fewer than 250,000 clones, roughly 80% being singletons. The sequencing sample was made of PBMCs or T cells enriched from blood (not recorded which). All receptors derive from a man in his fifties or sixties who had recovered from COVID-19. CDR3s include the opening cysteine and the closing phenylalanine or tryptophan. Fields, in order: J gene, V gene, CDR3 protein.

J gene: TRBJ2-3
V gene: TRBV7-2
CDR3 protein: CASSSVAGDTQYF

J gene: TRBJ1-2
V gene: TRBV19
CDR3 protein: CASSLRRQDDGYTF

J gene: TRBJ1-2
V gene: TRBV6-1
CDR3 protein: CASSEAPPGQEYGYTF

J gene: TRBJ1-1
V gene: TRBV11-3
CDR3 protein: CASSSGGEAEAFF

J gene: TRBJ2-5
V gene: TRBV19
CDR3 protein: CASSGGTSGAWVTQYF

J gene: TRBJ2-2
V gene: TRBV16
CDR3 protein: CASSQGGQLTGELFF

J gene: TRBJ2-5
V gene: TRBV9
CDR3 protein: CASSASGGQGASETQYF

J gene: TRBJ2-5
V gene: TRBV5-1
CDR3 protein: CASSLAPGGVETQYF

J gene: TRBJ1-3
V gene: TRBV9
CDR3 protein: CASSVSGGGQTGNTIYF

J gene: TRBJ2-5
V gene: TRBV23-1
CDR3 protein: CASSQSRTSLDYF

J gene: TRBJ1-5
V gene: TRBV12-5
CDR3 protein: CASGLVQWGGFNQPQHF

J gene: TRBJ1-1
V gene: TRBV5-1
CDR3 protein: CASRQRQGAGEAFF

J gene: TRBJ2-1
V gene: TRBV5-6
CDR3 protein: CASSSGLAGGPYNEQFF

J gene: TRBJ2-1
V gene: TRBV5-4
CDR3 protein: CASSLGLAGDYNEQFF

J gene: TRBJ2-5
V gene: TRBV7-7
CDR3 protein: CASSLRVGGSAGETQYF

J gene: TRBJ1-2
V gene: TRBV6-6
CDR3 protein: CASTLQGTLLDGYTF

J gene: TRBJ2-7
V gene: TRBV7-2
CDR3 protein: CASSGQIAYEQYF

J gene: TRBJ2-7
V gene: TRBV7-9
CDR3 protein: CASSLKDRAEQYF

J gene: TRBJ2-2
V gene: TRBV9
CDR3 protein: CASSASDRGLDTGELFF

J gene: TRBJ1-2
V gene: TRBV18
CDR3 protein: CASSLTGVGYGYTF

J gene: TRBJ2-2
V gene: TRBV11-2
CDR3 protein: CASRRLRRGSGELFF

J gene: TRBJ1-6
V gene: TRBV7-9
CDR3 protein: CASRETGNSPLHF

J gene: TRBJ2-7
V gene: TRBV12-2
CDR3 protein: CASRSGLTGYEQYF

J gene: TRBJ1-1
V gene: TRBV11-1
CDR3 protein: CASSPRDRARAEAFF

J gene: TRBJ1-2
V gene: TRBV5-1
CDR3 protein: CASSLLRGPEGYGYTF

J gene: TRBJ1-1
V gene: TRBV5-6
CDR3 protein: CASSLLPGTGGTEAFF

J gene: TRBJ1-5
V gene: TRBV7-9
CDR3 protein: CASSLGAGRNQPQHF